This T cell receptor (beta chain) was documented in a study of blood T cell repertoires in COVID-19. Study-level background: The United States, Italy and Spain provided the acute and convalescent COVID-19 samples. T cells, B-cell-depleted T cells, or PBMCs provided the cDNA or gDNA that served as material.

CDR1 is MNHEY, CDR2 SVGAGI, per germline. Germline trimming cut 5 bases from V and 4 bases from J; bases unmatched to any gene: 6. The CDR3 has 15 residues. In the original analysis: From reference gene primer amplification, estimates of nucleated cell counts were derived. The table came from immunoSEQ multiplex PCR; TCRdb's copy has only in-frame clones and leaves some out. D and trimming come from the DNA, and the V and J calls and clone size come from that table. The sample consists of about 75,000 clones, approximately 90% of them appearing once. This chain links TRBV6-5 with TRBJ2-5, with TRBD2 matching over 11 bases. The sequence derives from a human donor in a cohort sampled during active COVID-19. Material: peripheral blood. The CDR3 loop reads CASSTVAGGRETQYF. The CDR3 bases are TGTGCCAGCAGTACCGTAGCGGGAGGGCGAGAGACCCAGTACTTC.